This TCR beta chain was profiled in a study of cytomegalovirus exposure and HLA in healthy donors. V lost 0 bases to trimming and J lost 5 bases; unmatched junction nucleotides: 1. Germline assignment: CDR1 MRHNA and CDR2 SNTAGT. CDR3 length equals 16 residues. Generated by immunoSEQ multiplex PCR, the TCRdb table keeps only in-frame clones and is missing some. The profile shows some 45,000 clones, 92% of them singletons. This clone was seen a handful of times. V is TRBV6-4 and J is TRBJ2-3, with 14 bases that match TRBD2. The TCR sequence derives from a man aged 18 to 29 in good health and CMV-seronegative. Sequenced material: PBMCs. In nucleotides, the CDR3 is TGTGCCAGCAGTGACTCCGGGACTAGCGGGGGAGATACGCAGTATTTT. This codes for CASSDSGTSGGDTQYF.